This entry lists 25 T cell receptor beta chains sequenced from one sample in a study of blood T cells in healthy people across ages. For the second PCR, which ran for about 7 to 12 cycles, a sample-barcoded 5' primer and a J-beta primer mix were used. TCRdb used MiXCR to reprocess the 5' RACE reads, holding one entry per CDR3 protein. This repertoire shows 1.5 million to 2 million distinct CDR3 sequences, 28% found once; its top ten account for roughly 8%. The sequenced sample was blood. These receptors were obtained from a woman aged 25 to 45 in good health.

This chain links TRBV15 with TRBJ1-5, with D unclear. Germline lookup yields CDR1 LNHNV and CDR2 YYDKDF (reference sequence). The V end was cut by 0 bases, the J end by 5 bases, with 5 bases between. This CDR3 is built from 13 residues. The CDR3 is CATSREGYQPQHF. DNA for the CDR3: TGTGCCACCAGCAGAGAGGGGTATCAGCCCCAGCATTTT.

This clonotype was counted only a few times. This chain uses TRBV20-1 with TRBJ2-3; a possible D gene is TRBD1 (6 bases). Per germline, CDR1 DFQATT and CDR2 SNEGSKA (reference sequence). The CDR3 covers 16 residues. Between the trimmed V and J ends, which lost 1 base and 0 bases, there was a span of 14 bases. Here the CDR3 reads CSARAPPGASTDTQYF. CDR3 sequence (DNA): TGCAGTGCTAGAGCACCGCCAGGGGCTAGCACAGATACGCAGTATTTT.

There are a few counts of this clonotype. This rearrangement joins TRBV7-2 to TRBJ2-1; 9 bases agree with TRBD2. CDR3 length: 18 residues. The V gene's germline CDR1 is SGHTA and CDR2 FQGNSA. The V and J ends lost 5 bases and 0 bases, in that order; junction bases with no gene match: 11. The CDR3 here is CASSPRGRGGSSYNEQFF. The CDR3, as DNA: TGTGCCAGCAGCCCGAGGGGGCGGGGGGGATCCTCCTACAATGAGCAGTTCTTC.

This clonotype was observed at least ten times. The V call is TRBV10-2, the J call TRBJ2-7; D not resolved. Per the germline V gene, CDR1 is WSHSY and CDR2 is SAAADI. The CDR3 has 13 amino acids. With 1 base removed from V and 6 bases from J, the gap between germline ends came to 10 bases. The CDR3 sequence: CASSEFQALEQYF. As DNA, the CDR3 is TGCGCCAGCAGTGAGTTCCAGGCCCTCGAGCAGTACTTC.

A note on this clonotype: A much larger clone sits a single nucleotide away, making a read error possible. In nucleotides, the CDR3 is TGCGTCAGCAGCCCCAGCTCCGGGCCCTACGAGCAGTACTTC. Amino acids: CVSSPSSGPYEQYF. The chain has TRBV5-1 and TRBJ2-4; D ambiguous. The tail of the sequence fits TRBJ2-7 better, so the J call may be wrong. CDR3 length: 14 amino acids. Looked up from germline, CDR1 is SGHRS and CDR2 is YFSETQ.

This clonotype was seen a handful of times. The chain employs TRBV30 and TRBJ2-7; TRBD1 agrees at 7 bases. CDR3 length equals 14 residues. Germline lookup yields CDR1 GTSNPN and CDR2 SVGIG (reference sequence). J gave up 6 bases and V 6 bases, and 14 bases lay outside the gene matches. CDR3: CACRPTGVKGEQYF. The CDR3 DNA sequence: TGTGCCTGCCGACCAACAGGGGTAAAGGGCGAGCAGTACTTC.

The chain employs TRBV7-2 and TRBJ2-5, with 7 positions matching TRBD1. CDR1 is SGHTA and CDR2 is FQGNSA in the germline V gene. This CDR3 region has 15 residues. J gave up 2 bases and V 5 bases, and 8 bases lay outside the gene matches. The CDR3 DNA follows: TGTGCCAGCAGCCTCTGGGGACAGAAGCAAGAGACCCAGTACTTC. It translates to CASSLWGQKQETQYF. Looking up the rest from reference TRBV7-2 and TRBJ2-5 gives the full variable domain: GAGVSQSPSNKVTEKGKDVELRCDPISGHTALYWYRQSLGQGLEFLIYFQGNSAPDKSGLPSDRFSAERTGGSVSTLTIQRTQQEDSAVYLCASSLWGQKQETQYFGPGTRLLVL.

This clonotype was counted between two and nine times. The genes are TRBV10-3 and TRBJ1-2; 8 nucleotides align to TRBD1. CDR1 ENHRY and CDR2 SYGVKD come from the germline V gene. CDR3 size: 17 residues. The V segment lost 6 bases and the J segment 0 bases; nucleotides outside the gene matches: 12. In nucleotides, the CDR3 is TGTGCCATCAGCCCGGGGGACAGGCTCATTTCTAACTATGGCTACACCTTC. Encoded protein: CAISPGDRLISNYGYTF.

This clonotype has a handful of counts. The rearrangement uses TRBV29-1 and TRBJ2-3, with D tentatively TRBD1 (6 bases). CDR1 SQVTM and CDR2 ANQGSEA come from the germline V gene. V was trimmed by 2 bases and J by 2 bases, leaving 17 bases between them. The CDR3 is 16 amino acids. This chain's CDR3 is CSVELQGVQVTDTQYF. CDR3 nucleotide sequence: TGCAGCGTTGAACTACAGGGTGTTCAGGTCACAGATACGCAGTATTTT.

The rearrangement uses TRBV20-1 and TRBJ1-2; D gene uncertain. The CDR3 has 14 amino acids. V lost 1 base, J lost 7 bases, and 16 bases lay in between. Germline V gives CDR1 DFQATT, CDR2 SNEGSKA (reference sequence). CDR3: CSARVEWLSGGYTF. In nucleotides, the CDR3 is TGCAGTGCTAGAGTAGAGTGGTTGAGCGGTGGCTACACCTTC.

The sample holds a few counts of this clonotype. This rearrangement joins TRBV12-3 or TRBV12-4 to TRBJ2-1; 12 nucleotides agree with TRBD2. V dropped 2 bases and J dropped 9; count of bases not matched to a gene: 5. CDR3 length: 15 residues. As DNA, the CDR3 is TGTGCCAGCAGTTTATCGACTAGCGGGAGTTCTGAGCAGTTCTTC. Its protein product is CASSLSTSGSSEQFF.

In this sample, this clonotype turned up a few times. V is TRBV7-2 and J is TRBJ2-1; 10 nucleotides align to TRBD2. The CDR3 contains 17 residues. Germline loops: CDR1 SGHTA, CDR2 FQGNSA. V shed 1 base, J shed 10 bases, and the junction held 13 bases outside the gene matches. This chain's CDR3 is CASSLVLSLAGVPEQFF. In DNA form, the CDR3 reads TGTGCCAGCAGCTTAGTCCTAAGTCTAGCGGGAGTTCCGGAGCAGTTCTTC.

This clonotype was detected only a few times. This chain connects TRBV29-1 to TRBJ1-5; 8 bases agree with TRBD1. V lost 6 bases, J lost 2 bases, and 3 bases stayed unmatched. CDR1 SQVTM and CDR2 ANQGSEA come from the germline V gene. This CDR3 comprises 13 residues. The CDR3: CSVADRGNQPQHF. For the CDR3, the DNA is TGCAGCGTGGCGGACAGGGGCAATCAGCCCCAGCATTTT.

The chain carries TRBV20-1 and TRBJ2-1, with D possibly being TRBD1 or TRBD2 (6 bases each). CDR1 is DFQATT and CDR2 is SNEGSKA in the germline V gene (reference sequence). The V end lost 5 bases, the J end lost 3 bases, and 23 bases lay between the germline ends. The CDR3 contains 17 residues. The CDR3 loop is CSAPPWGAGNLYNEQFF. DNA of the CDR3: TGCAGTGCTCCGCCCTGGGGGGCAGGGAATCTCTACAATGAGCAGTTCTTC.

This clonotype was counted only a few times. The rearrangement uses TRBV12-3 or TRBV12-4 and TRBJ2-4; 9 nucleotides line up with TRBD1. Near its end, the DNA agrees better with TRBJ2-7, so the J call may be wrong. The CDR3 is made up of 15 amino acids. The CDR3 coding sequence is TGTGCCAGCAGTCTTCGGGGGACAGGGCTGCTCGAGCAGTACTTC. Protein product: CASSLRGTGLLEQYF.

The chain carries TRBV12-3 or TRBV12-4 and TRBJ1-1; TRBD1 is a possible D gene (6 bases). The CDR3 is 13 residues long. V dropped 6 bases and J dropped 7 bases, with 15 bases sitting between them. CDR3 DNA sequence: TGTGCCAGCAGCCCCAGGGAACAGGGTGAAGCTTTCTTT. This translates into CASSPREQGEAFF.

This clonotype has just a few counts. The rearrangement links TRBV7-9 to TRBJ2-7; no reliable D call. CDR1 is SEHNR and CDR2 is FQNEAQ in the germline V gene (reference sequence). This CDR3 comprises 14 residues. Trimming left V 8 bases short and J 0 bases short, with 14 bases between. The CDR3 is CASSGQLTSYEQYF. The CDR3 nucleotides read TGTGCCAGCTCGGGTCAGCTGACCTCCTACGAGCAGTACTTC.

V and J are TRBV5-1 and TRBJ1-2, with TRBD1 identical over 7 bases. The CDR3 length is 14 residues. The ends lost 5 bases at V and 4 bases at J; junction bases unmatched: 8. Germline CDR1 and CDR2: SGHRS and YFSETQ. CDR3 nucleotides: TGCGCCAGCAGTCAAACAGGGGTCCCCTATGGCTACACCTTC. This sequence encodes CASSQTGVPYGYTF.

In the case of this clonotype: A much larger clone lies one base from this, so it may be a read error. V is TRBV29-1 and J is TRBJ1-5; a weak D match, TRBD1 (5 bases). The CDR3 runs 13 residues. Germline V CDR1 and CDR2: SQVTM, ANQGSEA. CDR3 nucleotides: TGCAACGTAGGGGACCTTAGCAATCAGCCCCAGCATTTT. Translated, it gives CNVGDLSNQPQHF.

V gene TRBV20-1 combines with J gene TRBJ2-3; D is ambiguous. The CDR3 length is 14 residues. V lost 3 bases to trimming and J lost 4 bases, with 14 bases between them. The germline gives CDR1 DFQATT, CDR2 SNEGSKA (reference sequence). The CDR3 DNA follows: TGCAGTGCTAGTTTGTATGGGGTGGCAGATACGCAGTATTTT. It specifies CSASLYGVADTQYF.

The chain couples TRBV7-8 to TRBJ2-4, with D perhaps given as TRBD1 or TRBD2 (7 bases each). V lost 5 bases and J 6 bases, leaving 17 bases between the germline ends. This CDR3 contains 15 residues. Germline CDR1 is SGHVS and CDR2 is FQNEAQ. The chain's CDR3 is CASSRWEGAGNIQYF. DNA for the CDR3: TGTGCCAGCAGCCGCTGGGAGGGGGCGGGAAACATTCAGTACTTC. The full variable domain, its missing parts supplied by reference TRBV7-8 and TRBJ2-4, is GAGVSQSPRYKVAKRGQDVALRCDPISGHVSLFWYQQALGQGPEFLTYFQNEAQLDKSGLPSDRFFAERPEGSVSTLKIQRTQQEDSAVYLCASSRWEGAGNIQYFGAGTRLSVL.

As regards this clonotype: At one end, the junction sequence differs from germline, possibly due to a read error. The chain recombines TRBV4-1 with TRBJ2-3; 12 nucleotides line up with TRBD2. The CDR3 contains 14 residues. Per the germline V gene, CDR1 is MGHRA and CDR2 is YSYEKL. The CDR3 nucleotides read TGCGCCAGCCGCCAAGTCACTAGCGGGGGGACGCAGTATTTT. This sequence encodes CASRQVTSGGTQYF.

This clonotype turned up a few times. The gene calls are TRBV19 and TRBJ2-5; D possibly corresponds to TRBD2 (6 bases). CDR1 and CDR2 from the germline V gene are LNHDA and SQIVND (reference sequence). V was pared by 6 bases and J by 3 bases, with 17 bases between. The CDR3 contains 15 residues. The CDR3 sequence: CASSPDLAWEETQYF. CDR3 bases: TGTGCCAGTAGCCCGGATCTAGCGTGGGAAGAGACCCAGTACTTC.

V gene TRBV7-2 combines with J gene TRBJ2-2; TRBD2 aligns across 8 bases. Germline lookup yields CDR1 SGHTA and CDR2 FQGNSA. This CDR3 has 14 residues. The trim removed 8 bases at V and 7 bases at J, leaving 9 bases unmatched. CDR3 DNA sequence: TGTGCCAGCGGTAGCGGGATATATGGCGGGGAGCTGTTTTTT. This gives the protein CASGSGIYGGELFF.

This clonotype has just a few counts. This rearrangement joins TRBV4-1 to TRBJ1-1, with 7 bases aligning to TRBD1. V lost 6 bases, J lost 0 bases, and 7 bases stayed unmatched. There are 15 residues in the CDR3. Per germline, CDR1 MGHRA and CDR2 YSYEKL. The CDR3 bases are TGCGCCAGCAGGGTGACGGGACAGATGAACACTGAAGCTTTCTTT. It is translated as CASRVTGQMNTEAFF.